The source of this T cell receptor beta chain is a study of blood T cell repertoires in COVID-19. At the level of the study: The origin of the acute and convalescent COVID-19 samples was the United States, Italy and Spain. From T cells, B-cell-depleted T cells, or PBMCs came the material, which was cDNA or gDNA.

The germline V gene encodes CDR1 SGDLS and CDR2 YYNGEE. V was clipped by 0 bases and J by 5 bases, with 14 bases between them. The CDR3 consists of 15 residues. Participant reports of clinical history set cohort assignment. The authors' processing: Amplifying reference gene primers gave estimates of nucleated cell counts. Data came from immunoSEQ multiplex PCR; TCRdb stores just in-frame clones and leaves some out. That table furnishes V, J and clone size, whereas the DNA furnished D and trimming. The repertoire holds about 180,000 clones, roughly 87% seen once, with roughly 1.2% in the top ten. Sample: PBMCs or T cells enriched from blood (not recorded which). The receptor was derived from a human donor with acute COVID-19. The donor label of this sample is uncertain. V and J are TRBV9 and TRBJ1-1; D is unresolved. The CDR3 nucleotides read TGTGCCAGCAGCGTAGACGTCCGCCAAGCAACTGAAGCTTTCTTT. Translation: CASSVDVRQATEAFF.